The rows below give T cell receptor beta chains drawn from one sample of a study of early stage breast cancer tumors. The repertoire was sequenced with immunoSEQ multiplex PCR; TCRdb's copy has only in-frame clones and lacks some. The data contain 45,000 to 60,000 clones, 75% to 95% of them singletons. Material for sequencing was blood. These receptors were taken from a person aged 70 to 79 with breast cancer. The CDR3 runs from the conserved cysteine through the conserved F or W. The D gene is left open where the match is weak. Some rows mark clone size as missing; the rest say once, few, many or name a class of expanded clone.

J,V,D,size,CDR3,DNA
TRBJ1-2,TRBV28,.,.,CASSHPAPTPPYGYTF,TGTGCCAGCAGCCACCCCGCCCCGACACCCCCTTATGGCTACACCTTC
TRBJ2-2,TRBV10-3,TRBD2,.,CAISGTRGHTGELFF,TGTGCCATCAGTGGGACTAGAGGGCACACCGGGGAGCTGTTTTTT
TRBJ2-5,TRBV5-1,.,.,CASTRYRELQETQYF,TGCGCCAGCACCCGTTACCGGGAGCTCCAAGAGACCCAGTACTTC
TRBJ2-3,TRBV14,.,once,CASSQVPSYTQYF,TGTGCCAGCAGCCAAGTCCCCTCCTATACGCAGTATTTT
TRBJ2-7,TRBV28,.,.,CASSLTGDADYEQYF,TGTGCCAGCAGCTTGACAGGTGATGCGGACTACGAGCAGTACTTC
TRBJ1-2,TRBV5-1,.,.,CASSLAQASYGYTF,TGCGCCAGCAGCTTGGCCCAGGCGTCCTATGGCTACACCTTC
TRBJ2-7,TRBV9,TRBD2,.,CASSALAGAPGEQYF,TGTGCCAGCAGCGCACTAGCGGGAGCTCCGGGAGAGCAGTACTTC
TRBJ1-1,TRBV11-3,.,.,CASSLDGGRNTEAFF,TGTGCCAGCAGCTTAGACGGGGGGCGAAACACTGAAGCTTTCTTT
TRBJ1-2,TRBV7-7,TRBD1,once,CASSPPTGEGYTF,TGTGCCAGCAGCCCTCCTACAGGGGAGGGCTACACCTTC
TRBJ2-6,TRBV21-1,.,.,CASTPGHLSGANVLTF,TGTGCCAGCACCCCGGGACACCTTTCTGGGGCCAACGTCCTGACTTTC
TRBJ2-1,TRBV6-6,.,.,CASSPDRPNEQFF,TGTGCCAGCAGTCCGGACAGACCCAATGAGCAGTTCTTC
TRBJ1-2,TRBV2,.,.,CASSLQGSNYGYTF,TGTGCCAGCAGCTTACAGGGTTCTAACTATGGCTACACCTTC
TRBJ2-3,TRBV7-3,TRBD2,.,CASSPRRTRGSDTQYF,TGTGCCAGCAGCCCCCGGCGGACTAGGGGTTCCGATACGCAGTATTTT
TRBJ1-4,TRBV6-5,.,.,CASSYEHNEKLFF,TGTGCCAGCAGTTACGAGCATAATGAAAAACTGTTTTTT